A single sample gave rise to the 27 T cell receptor beta chains below, sequenced in a study of cytotoxic CD8 clonotypes in ibrutinib-treated CLL. Here immunoSEQ multiplex PCR was the method, and the copy in TCRdb shows in-frame clones only, minus some. The sample consists of some 300,000 clones, about 80% of them appearing once. Sequencing used PBMCs, obtained before ibrutinib treatment. Receptor source: a human donor with chronic lymphocytic leukemia.

CDR3 residues: CASSLADRGISYNEQFF. The CDR3 DNA is TGTGCCAGCAGCTTGGCGGACAGGGGAATCTCCTACAATGAGCAGTTCTTC. The chain uses TRBV5-4 and TRBJ2-1, with 9 nucleotides matching TRBD1. This CDR3 is built from 17 residues. V lost 0 bases to trimming and J lost 0 bases; unmatched junction nucleotides: 4. In germline, CDR1 is SGHNT, CDR2 YYREEE (reference sequence).

The rearrangement uses TRBV7-9 and TRBJ1-3, with D possibly being TRBD1 (5 bases). CDR3 size: 16 residues. CDR1 is SEHNR, CDR2 FQNEAQ, per germline (reference sequence). Trimming cost V 6 bases and J 2 bases, with 17 bases left between them. For the CDR3, the DNA is TGTGCCAGCAGGAGCCCCTCAGGGAGGGCTGGAAACACCATATATTTT. This translates into CASRSPSGRAGNTIYF.

In its sample, this clone was seen a few times. The same CDR3 also results from other DNA sequences found in this sample. V usage is TRBV9 and J usage is TRBJ2-2; D is uncertain. The CDR3 has 12 residues. Germline CDR1 SGDLS, CDR2 YYNGEE. The V and J ends lost 0 bases and 7 bases respectively, with 4 bases between them. CDR3 bases: TGTGCCAGCAGCGTAGTGCGCGGGGAGCTGTTTTTT. This translates into CASSVVRGELFF. The entire variable domain, with the rest obtained from reference TRBV9 and TRBJ2-2, is as follows: DSGVTQTPKHLITATGQRVTLRCSPRSGDLSVYWYQQSLDQGLQFLIQYYNGEERAKGNILERFSAQQFPDLHSELNLSSLELGDSALYFCASSVVRGELFFGEGSRLTVL.

V gene TRBV10-3 combines with J gene TRBJ2-3; 9 bases agree with TRBD2. Germline V gene sequence: CDR1 ENHRY, CDR2 SYGVKD. Losses at the gene ends were 6 bases for V and 2 bases for J; bases not matched to a gene: 3. The CDR3 sequence is 14 residues long. DNA for the CDR3: TGTGCCATCAGAAGGACTAGCGTCACAGATACGCAGTATTTT. The encoded protein is CAIRRTSVTDTQYF.

The CDR3 sequence is CASSALRTGELFF. The CDR3 DNA follows: TGTGCCAGCAGTGCACTCCGAACCGGGGAGCTGTTTTTT. The V gene is TRBV25-1, the J gene TRBJ2-2, with D unclear. CDR3 size: 13 residues. CDR1 MGHDK and CDR2 SYGVNS come from the germline V gene. Trimming pared 4 bases from V and 5 bases from J, leaving 8 bases between.

The rearrangement uses TRBV7-6 and TRBJ2-1, with 9 positions matching TRBD1. Germline V CDR1 and CDR2: SGHVS, FNYEAQ. This CDR3 has 15 residues. V lost 1 base to trimming and J lost 8 bases; unmatched junction nucleotides: 6. In DNA, the CDR3 is TGTGCCAGCAGCTTAGGGGACAGGGAGTTCGATGAGCAGTTCTTC. Protein: CASSLGDREFDEQFF.

The chain couples TRBV4-1 to TRBJ1-1; D remains ambiguous. The CDR3 spans 15 residues. The germline V gene has CDR1 MGHRA and CDR2 YSYEKL. V gave up 4 bases and J gave up 1 base, with 13 bases separating them. CDR3 in amino acids: CASSPNQNRNTEAFF. The CDR3 DNA follows: TGCGCCAGCAGCCCCAATCAAAACAGGAACACTGAAGCTTTCTTT.

The rearrangement joins TRBV18 to TRBJ2-7; maybe TRBD2 (6 bases). Trimming removed 3 bases at V and 4 bases at J, with 13 bases between. There are 14 residues in the CDR3. Germline values: CDR1 KGHSH, CDR2 LQKENI. The CDR3 bases are TGTGCCAGCTCACCGCCGGGACTCCCTTACGAGCAGTACTTC. This sequence encodes CASSPPGLPYEQYF.

The CDR3 DNA is TGCGCCAGCAGCCATTCGGACACCGGGGAGCTGTTTTTT. Its protein product is CASSHSDTGELFF. This sequence joins TRBV4-1 and TRBJ2-2; D not resolved. Germline values: CDR1 MGHRA, CDR2 YSYEKL. The length of the CDR3 is 13 residues. V dropped 3 bases and J dropped 3 bases, with 5 bases sitting between them.

CDR3 amino acids: CASSPGTVGANVLTF. The CDR3 bases are TGTGCCAGCAGCCCTGGTACGGTAGGGGCCAACGTCCTGACTTTC. The gene calls are TRBV5-4 and TRBJ2-6; D gene unclear. Deletions cut 4 bases from V and 4 bases from J, with 12 bases between. The germline V gene has CDR1 SGHNT and CDR2 YYREEE (reference sequence). The CDR3 is 15 amino acids.

This chain connects TRBV27 to TRBJ1-2; D is possibly TRBD1 (5 bases). The germline V and J ends were trimmed by 6 bases and 6 bases, with 8 bases remaining between them. Germline loops: CDR1 MNHEY, CDR2 SMNVEV (reference sequence). This CDR3 has 11 residues. The chain's CDR3 is CASRLGDGYTF. In DNA form, the CDR3 reads TGTGCCAGCAGACTAGGGGATGGCTACACCTTC.

The chain recombines TRBV7-6 with TRBJ2-5; 14 bases match TRBD2. V gave up 5 bases and J gave up 5 bases; unmatched junction bases: 10. This CDR3 region has 17 residues. Germline V CDR1 and CDR2: SGHVS, FNYEAQ. CDR3: CASSRTSGRSVRETQYF. The CDR3 coding sequence is TGTGCCAGCAGCCGGACTAGCGGGAGGTCCGTCCGGGAGACCCAGTACTTC.

The V and J genes are TRBV5-4 and TRBJ2-2; D gene unclear. Germline CDR1 SGHNT, CDR2 YYREEE (reference sequence). V lost 1 base and J lost 0, with 7 bases in between. The CDR3 sequence is 15 residues long. The CDR3 loop reads CASSLLYTNTGELFF. DNA for the CDR3: TGTGCCAGCAGCTTGTTGTACACGAACACCGGGGAGCTGTTTTTT.

The V gene is TRBV2, the J gene TRBJ1-2, with a possible D match to TRBD1 (5 bases). The length of the CDR3 is 12 residues. Deletions cut 6 bases from V and 8 bases from J, with 13 bases between. Looked up from germline, CDR1 is SNHLY and CDR2 is FYNNEI. The CDR3 loop reads CASRIGGKGYTF. The CDR3 nucleotides are TGTGCCAGCAGAATTGGGGGTAAGGGCTACACCTTC.

This chain joins TRBV9 and TRBJ2-1, with 9 bases aligning to TRBD2. The CDR3 is 17 amino acids. In germline, CDR1 is SGDLS, CDR2 YYNGEE. Trimming removed 5 bases from V and 0 bases from J; junction bases left unmatched: 9. The CDR3 protein is CASSPGTSRDSYNEQFF. In DNA form, the CDR3 reads TGTGCCAGCAGTCCCGGGACTAGCCGGGACTCCTACAATGAGCAGTTCTTC.

The chain employs TRBV13 and TRBJ2-6; tentative D call: TRBD1 (6 bases). Between the trimmed V and J ends, which lost 4 bases and 2 bases, there was a span of 15 bases. Germline CDR1 and CDR2: PRHDT and FYEKMQ (reference sequence). The CDR3 contains 17 residues. The CDR3 DNA reads as TGTGCCAGCAGCTCACTCCCGACAGGAGCTGGGGCCAACGTCCTGACTTTC. This gives the protein CASSSLPTGAGANVLTF.

The chain couples TRBV25-1 to TRBJ2-7, with 7 bases that match TRBD1. The germline gives CDR1 MGHDK, CDR2 SYGVNS. Trimming at V came to 3 bases and at J to 0 bases, leaving 5 bases not matched to a gene. The CDR3 runs to 15 residues. The CDR3 DNA reads TGTGCCAGCAGTGATTTTCACAGGGGCTCCTACGAGCAGTACTTC. Translating gives CASSDFHRGSYEQYF.

This clone showed up just once. The V call is TRBV7-3, the J call TRBJ2-7, with D tentatively TRBD2 (6 bases). The CDR3 covers 16 residues. The V gene lost 5 bases and the J gene lost 2 bases, with 19 bases spanning the gap. From germline, CDR1 is SGHTA and CDR2 FQGTGA. CDR3 nucleotides: TGTGCCAGCAGCCAATCTGCCGGGGGAGCGGCCTACGAGCAGTACTTC. It codes for CASSQSAGGAAYEQYF.

This clone showed up just a few times. The chain is built from TRBV7-6 and TRBJ2-7; D perhaps matches TRBD2 (5 bases). The CDR3 totals 13 residues. Trimming removed 2 bases from V and 3 bases from J, with 8 bases in between. CDR1 is SGHVS, CDR2 FNYEAQ, per germline. The CDR3: CASSLSAGYEQYF. The CDR3 DNA follows: TGTGCCAGCAGCTTAAGCGCGGGCTACGAGCAGTACTTC.

The V gene is TRBV28, the J gene TRBJ2-5; the match to TRBD1 covers 10 bases. Germline trimming cut 4 bases from V and 5 bases from J; bases unmatched to any gene: 4. The length of the CDR3 is 14 residues. CDR1 MDHEN and CDR2 SYDVKM come from the germline V gene. The CDR3 is CASSSGQGQETQYF. The CDR3 region has the DNA TGTGCCAGCAGTTCGGGACAGGGGCAGGAGACCCAGTACTTC.

This chain uses TRBV9 with TRBJ2-2; 10 nucleotides match TRBD1. The CDR3 sequence is 16 residues long. Germline V lookup: CDR1 SGDLS, CDR2 YYNGEE. The V segment lost 0 bases and the J segment 5 bases; nucleotides outside the gene matches: 4. CDR3 nucleotide sequence: TGTGCCAGCAGCGTAGGACAGGGGGCGCGGACCGGGGAGCTGTTTTTT. This gives the protein CASSVGQGARTGELFF.

This clone came up a few times. The gene calls are TRBV4-3 and TRBJ2-7, with 11 bases fitting TRBD1. V gave up 1 base and J gave up 5 bases; unmatched junction bases: 7. Germline V gene sequence: CDR1 LGHNA, CDR2 YSLEER. This CDR3 spans 16 amino acids. The CDR3 protein is CASSQVAGTGGNEQYF. Here the CDR3 DNA reads TGCGCCAGCAGCCAAGTTGCCGGGACAGGGGGAAACGAGCAGTACTTC.

The genes are TRBV29-1 and TRBJ2-7; 8 positions agree with TRBD1. The CDR3 totals 13 residues. Unmatched junction bases numbered 4, after V lost 4 bases and J lost 2 bases. Germline V gene sequence: CDR1 SQVTM, CDR2 ANQGSEA. The CDR3 coding sequence is TGCAGCGTTGGTGGGACAGGTGCCTACGAGCAGTACTTC. Its protein product is CSVGGTGAYEQYF.

The chain recombines TRBV5-1 with TRBJ2-5; weak D call: TRBD2 (6 bases). CDR1 SGHRS and CDR2 YFSETQ come from the germline V gene. The CDR3 consists of 14 residues. Trimming cost V 7 bases and J 1 base, with 14 bases left between them. CDR3 in amino acids: CASAREPSQETQYF. The CDR3 DNA is TGCGCCAGCGCTCGGGAGCCCTCCCAAGAGACCCAGTACTTC.

The gene calls are TRBV19 and TRBJ1-5; D is possibly TRBD1 (5 bases). The CDR3 has 15 amino acids. Between the trimmed V and J ends, which lost 7 bases and 1 base, there was a span of 14 bases. The germline gives CDR1 LNHDA, CDR2 SQIVND (reference sequence). CDR3 amino acids: CASNTDRVSNQPQHF. In DNA, the CDR3 is TGTGCCAGTAATACTGACAGAGTAAGCAATCAGCCCCAGCATTTT.

This chain connects TRBV10-3 to TRBJ2-5; the match to TRBD1 covers 7 bases. This CDR3 contains 15 residues. Per the germline V gene, CDR1 is ENHRY and CDR2 is SYGVKD. V was clipped by 2 bases and J by 5 bases; unmatched bases: 8. CDR3 protein: CAISEPGQLRETQYF. In DNA, the CDR3 is TGTGCCATCAGTGAGCCGGGACAGCTCAGGGAGACCCAGTACTTC.

The rearrangement uses TRBV18 and TRBJ2-1, with D unresolved. V was clipped by 4 bases and J by 8 bases, with 12 bases between them. Germline lookup yields CDR1 KGHSH and CDR2 LQKENI. The CDR3 runs 13 residues. CDR3 protein: CASSQNNGYEQFF. The CDR3 bases are TGTGCCAGCTCACAGAACAATGGCTATGAGCAGTTCTTC. Drawing the rest from reference TRBV18 and TRBJ2-1, the complete variable domain is NAGVMQNPRHLVRRRGQEARLRCSPMKGHSHVYWYRQLPEEGLKFMVYLQKENIIDESGMPKERFSAEFPKEGPSILRIQQVVRGDSAAYFCASSQNNGYEQFFGPGTRLTVL.